This T cell receptor beta chain was observed in a study of OX40 agonist ivuxolimab in advanced cancers. Study-level information: Patients were treated with ivuxolimab, an agonistic anti-OX40 (CD134) antibody. Study-level points and caveats: Clonal expansion from baseline to week 6 occurred in both CD4+ and CD8+ T cells.

Germline V gene sequence: CDR1 SGHAT, CDR2 FQNNGV. Trimming at V came to 1 base and at J to 0 bases, leaving 5 bases not matched to a gene. This CDR3 has 17 amino acids. As concerns this clone: Its antigen is as yet unknown.

Repertoires were generated with immunoSEQ multiplex PCR, while TCRdb's copy carries only in-frame clones and drops some. The table includes about 62,000 clones, 88% detected once. Peripheral blood came from all dose cohorts at three timepoints. Sequenced here: CD4+ or CD8+ T cells sorted from blood, sampled in a trial of the OX40 agonist ivuxolimab. This receptor was obtained from an adult with an advanced solid tumor such as melanoma, head and neck, liver or kidney cancer. V gene TRBV11-2 combines with J gene TRBJ1-2; 10 bases match TRBD1. The CDR3 protein is CASSLGGQGPSNYGYTF. CDR3 DNA sequence: TGTGCCAGCAGCTTAGGGGGACAGGGGCCGTCTAACTATGGCTACACCTTC.